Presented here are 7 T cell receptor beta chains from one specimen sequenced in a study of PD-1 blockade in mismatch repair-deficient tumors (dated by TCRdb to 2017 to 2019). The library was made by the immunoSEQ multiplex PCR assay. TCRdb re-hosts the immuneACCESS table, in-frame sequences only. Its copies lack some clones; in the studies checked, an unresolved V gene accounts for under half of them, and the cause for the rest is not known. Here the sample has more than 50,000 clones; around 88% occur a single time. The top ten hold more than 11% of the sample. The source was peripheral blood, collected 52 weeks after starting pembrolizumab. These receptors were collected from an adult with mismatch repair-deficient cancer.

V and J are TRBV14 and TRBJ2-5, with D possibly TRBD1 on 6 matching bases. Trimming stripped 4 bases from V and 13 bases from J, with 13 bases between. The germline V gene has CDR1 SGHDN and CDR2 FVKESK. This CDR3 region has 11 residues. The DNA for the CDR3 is TGTGCCAGCAGCCGGGGGCTGGATAGGTACTTC. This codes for CASSRGLDRYF.

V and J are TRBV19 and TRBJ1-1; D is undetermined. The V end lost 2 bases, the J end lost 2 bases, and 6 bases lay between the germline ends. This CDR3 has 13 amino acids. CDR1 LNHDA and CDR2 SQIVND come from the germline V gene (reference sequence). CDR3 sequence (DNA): TGTGCCAGTAGTATACGGGGAAACACTGAAGCTTTCTTT. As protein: CASSIRGNTEAFF.

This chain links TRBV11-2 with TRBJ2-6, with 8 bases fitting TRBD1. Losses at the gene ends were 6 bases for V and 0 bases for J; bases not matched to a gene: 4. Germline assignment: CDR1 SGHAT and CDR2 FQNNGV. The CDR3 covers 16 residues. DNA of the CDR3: TGTGCCAGCAGGCGACAGGGGAACTCTGGGGCCAACGTCCTGACTTTC. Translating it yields CASRRQGNSGANVLTF.

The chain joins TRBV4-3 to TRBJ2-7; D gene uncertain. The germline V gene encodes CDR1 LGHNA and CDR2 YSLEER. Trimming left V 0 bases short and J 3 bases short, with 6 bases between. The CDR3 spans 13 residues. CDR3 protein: CASSQDSGYEQYF. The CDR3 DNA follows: TGCGCCAGCAGCCAAGATTCGGGCTACGAGCAGTACTTC.

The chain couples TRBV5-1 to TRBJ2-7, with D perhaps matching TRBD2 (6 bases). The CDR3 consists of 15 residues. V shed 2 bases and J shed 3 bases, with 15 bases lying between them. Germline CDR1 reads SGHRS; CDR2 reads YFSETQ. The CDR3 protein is CASSFSGGPNYEQYF. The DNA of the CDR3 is TGCGCCAGCAGCTTCTCCGGGGGACCTAACTACGAGCAGTACTTC.

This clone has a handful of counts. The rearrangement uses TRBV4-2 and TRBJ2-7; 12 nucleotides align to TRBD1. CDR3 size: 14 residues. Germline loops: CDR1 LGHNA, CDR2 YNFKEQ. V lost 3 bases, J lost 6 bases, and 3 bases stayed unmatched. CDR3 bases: TGTGCCAGCAGCCACGGGACAGGGGGCTTCGAGCAGTACTTC. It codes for CASSHGTGGFEQYF.

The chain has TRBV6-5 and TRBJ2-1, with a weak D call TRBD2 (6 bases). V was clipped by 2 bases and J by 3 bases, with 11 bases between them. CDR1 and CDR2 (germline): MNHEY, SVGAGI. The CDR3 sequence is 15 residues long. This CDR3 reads CASSYGSGDYNEQFF. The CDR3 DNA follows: TGTGCCAGCAGTTACGGTAGCGGTGACTACAATGAGCAGTTCTTC.